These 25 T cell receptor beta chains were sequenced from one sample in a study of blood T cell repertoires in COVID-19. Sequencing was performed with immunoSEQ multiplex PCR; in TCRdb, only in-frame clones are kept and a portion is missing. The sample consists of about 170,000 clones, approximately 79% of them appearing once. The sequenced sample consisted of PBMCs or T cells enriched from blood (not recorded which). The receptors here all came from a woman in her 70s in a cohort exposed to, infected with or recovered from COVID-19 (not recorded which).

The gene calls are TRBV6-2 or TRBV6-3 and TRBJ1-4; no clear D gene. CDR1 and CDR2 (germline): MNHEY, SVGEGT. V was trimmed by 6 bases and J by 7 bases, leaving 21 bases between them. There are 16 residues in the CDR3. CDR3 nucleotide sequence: TGTGCCAGCAGCCCGGGGATTTCGGGATGGCGTGAAAAACTGTTTTTT. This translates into CASSPGISGWREKLFF.

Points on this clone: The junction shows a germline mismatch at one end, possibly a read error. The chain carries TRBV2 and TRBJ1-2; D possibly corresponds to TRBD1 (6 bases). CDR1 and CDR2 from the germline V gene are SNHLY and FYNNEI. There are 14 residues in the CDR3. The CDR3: CASSEDTGLTGYTF. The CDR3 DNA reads TGTGCCAGCAGCGAAGACACAGGGCTGACTGGCTACACCTTC. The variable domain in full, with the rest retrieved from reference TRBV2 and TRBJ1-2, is EPEVTQTPSHQVTQMGQEVILRCVPISNHLYFYWYRQILGQKVEFLVSFYNNEISEKSEIFDDQFSVERPDGSNFTLKIRSTKLEDSAMYFCASSEDTGLTGYTFGSGTRLTVV.

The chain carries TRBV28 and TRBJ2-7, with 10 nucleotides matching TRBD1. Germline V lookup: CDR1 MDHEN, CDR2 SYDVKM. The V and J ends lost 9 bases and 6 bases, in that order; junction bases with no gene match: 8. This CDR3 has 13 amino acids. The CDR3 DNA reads TGTGCCAGTAACCGGGACAGGGGTCTCGAGCAGTACTTC. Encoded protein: CASNRDRGLEQYF.

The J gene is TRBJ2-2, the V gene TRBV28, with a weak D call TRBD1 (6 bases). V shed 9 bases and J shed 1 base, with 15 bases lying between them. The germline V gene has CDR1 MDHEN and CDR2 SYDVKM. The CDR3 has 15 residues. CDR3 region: CASYPGVRNTGELFF. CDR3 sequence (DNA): TGTGCCAGTTACCCAGGGGTAAGGAACACCGGGGAGCTGTTTTTT.

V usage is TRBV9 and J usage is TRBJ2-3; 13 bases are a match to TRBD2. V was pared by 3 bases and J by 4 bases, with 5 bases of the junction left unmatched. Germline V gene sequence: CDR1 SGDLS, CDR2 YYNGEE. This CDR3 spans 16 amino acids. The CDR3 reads CASSAAGLAGSDTQYF. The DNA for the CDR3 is TGTGCCAGCAGCGCGGCGGGACTAGCGGGATCAGATACGCAGTATTTT.

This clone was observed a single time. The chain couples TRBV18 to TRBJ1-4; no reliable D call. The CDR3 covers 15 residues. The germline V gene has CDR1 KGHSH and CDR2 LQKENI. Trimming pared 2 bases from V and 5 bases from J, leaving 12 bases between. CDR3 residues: CASSPSTAANEKLFF. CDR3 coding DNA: TGTGCCAGCTCACCATCCACAGCTGCAAATGAAAAACTGTTTTTT.

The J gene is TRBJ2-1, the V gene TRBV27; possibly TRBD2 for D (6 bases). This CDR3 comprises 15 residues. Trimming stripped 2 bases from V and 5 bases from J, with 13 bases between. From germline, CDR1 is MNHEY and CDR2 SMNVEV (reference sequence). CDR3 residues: CASSLAGPRNNEQFF. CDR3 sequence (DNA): TGTGCCAGCAGTTTAGCGGGACCACGTAACAATGAGCAGTTCTTC.

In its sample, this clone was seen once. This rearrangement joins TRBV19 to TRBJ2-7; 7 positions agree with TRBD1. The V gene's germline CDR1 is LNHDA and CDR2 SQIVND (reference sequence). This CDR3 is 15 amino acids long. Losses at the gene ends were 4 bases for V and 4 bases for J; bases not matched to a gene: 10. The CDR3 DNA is TGTGCCAGTAGTACCCAGGGCAGGGGGACGTACGAGCAGTACTTC. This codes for CASSTQGRGTYEQYF. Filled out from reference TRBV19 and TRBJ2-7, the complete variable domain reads DGGITQSPKYLFRKEGQNVTLSCEQNLNHDAMYWYRQDPGQGLRLIYYSQIVNDFQKGDIAEGYSVSREKKESFPLTVTSAQKNPTAFYLCASSTQGRGTYEQYFGPGTRLTVT.

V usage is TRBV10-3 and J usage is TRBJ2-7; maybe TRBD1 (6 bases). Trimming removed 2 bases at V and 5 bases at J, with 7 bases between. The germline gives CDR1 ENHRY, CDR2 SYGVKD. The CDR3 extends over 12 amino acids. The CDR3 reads CAISEEGDEQYF. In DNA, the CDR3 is TGTGCCATCAGTGAGGAGGGGGACGAGCAGTACTTC.

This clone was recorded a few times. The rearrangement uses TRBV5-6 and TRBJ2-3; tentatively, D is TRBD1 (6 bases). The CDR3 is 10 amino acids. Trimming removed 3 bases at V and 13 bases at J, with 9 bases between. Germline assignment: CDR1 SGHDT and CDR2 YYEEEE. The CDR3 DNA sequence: TGTGCCAGCAGCTCCCGACAGGAGTATTTT. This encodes CASSSRQEYF.

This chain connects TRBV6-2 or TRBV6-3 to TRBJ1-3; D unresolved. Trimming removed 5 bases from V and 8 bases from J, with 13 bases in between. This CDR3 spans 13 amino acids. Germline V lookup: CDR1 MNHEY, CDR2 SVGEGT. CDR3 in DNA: TGTGCCAGCAGTGCAATCTCTCGGGACACCATATATTTT. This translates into CASSAISRDTIYF.

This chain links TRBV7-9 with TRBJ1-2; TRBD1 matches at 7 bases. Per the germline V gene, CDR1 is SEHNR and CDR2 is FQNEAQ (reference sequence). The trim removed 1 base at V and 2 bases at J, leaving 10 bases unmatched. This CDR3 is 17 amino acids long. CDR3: CASSLVRWDRENYGYTF. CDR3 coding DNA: TGTGCCAGCAGCTTAGTGAGGTGGGACAGAGAAAACTATGGCTACACCTTC.

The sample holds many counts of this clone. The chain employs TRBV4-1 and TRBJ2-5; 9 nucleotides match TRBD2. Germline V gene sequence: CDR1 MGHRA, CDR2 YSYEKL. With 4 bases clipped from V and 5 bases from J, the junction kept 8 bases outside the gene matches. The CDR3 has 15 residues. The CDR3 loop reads CASSPSGDPRETQYF. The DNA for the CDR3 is TGCGCCAGCAGCCCTAGCGGGGATCCTAGGGAGACCCAGTACTTC.

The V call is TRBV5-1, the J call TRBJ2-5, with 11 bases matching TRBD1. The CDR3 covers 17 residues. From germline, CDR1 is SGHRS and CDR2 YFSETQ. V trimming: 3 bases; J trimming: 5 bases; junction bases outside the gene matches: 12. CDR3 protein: CASSSNRDRGSGETQYF. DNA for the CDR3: TGCGCCAGCAGCTCGAACCGGGACAGGGGGTCCGGGGAGACCCAGTACTTC.

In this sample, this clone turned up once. CDR3 coding DNA: TGTGCCAGCGGCCGGACAGTCGAAGCTTTCTTT. It encodes CASGRTVEAFF. This chain joins TRBV2 and TRBJ1-1, with D tentatively TRBD1 (6 bases). This CDR3 comprises 11 residues. The ends were cut back, 8 bases at V and 8 bases at J, with 12 bases in the middle. In germline, CDR1 is SNHLY, CDR2 FYNNEI.

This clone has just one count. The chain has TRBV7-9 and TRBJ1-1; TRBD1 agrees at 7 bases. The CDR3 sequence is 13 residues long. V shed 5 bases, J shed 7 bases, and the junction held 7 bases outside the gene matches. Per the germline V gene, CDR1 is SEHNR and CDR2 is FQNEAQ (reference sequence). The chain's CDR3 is CASSPGQALEAFF. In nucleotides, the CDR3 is TGTGCCAGCAGCCCCGGACAGGCACTTGAAGCTTTCTTT. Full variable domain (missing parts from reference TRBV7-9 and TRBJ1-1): DTGVSQNPRHKITKRGQNVTFRCDPISEHNRLYWYRQTLGQGPEFLTYFQNEAQLEKSRLLSDRFSAERPKGSFSTLEIQRTEQGDSAMYLCASSPGQALEAFFGQGTRLTVV.

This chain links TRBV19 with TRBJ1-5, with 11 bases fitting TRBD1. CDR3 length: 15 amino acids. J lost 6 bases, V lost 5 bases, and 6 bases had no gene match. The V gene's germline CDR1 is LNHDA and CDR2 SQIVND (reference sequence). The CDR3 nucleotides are TGTGCCAGTAGTCCAGGACAGGGGGCAAGTCAGCCCCAGCATTTT. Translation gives CASSPGQGASQPQHF.

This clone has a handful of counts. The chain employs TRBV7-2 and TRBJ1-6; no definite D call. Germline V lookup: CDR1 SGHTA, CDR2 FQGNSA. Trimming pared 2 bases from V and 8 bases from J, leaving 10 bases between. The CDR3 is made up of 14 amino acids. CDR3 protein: CASSLSGLYSPLHF. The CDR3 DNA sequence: TGTGCCAGCAGCTTATCGGGGTTGTATTCACCCCTCCACTTT.

The CDR3 region has the DNA TGCAGCGTCGAACAGGGGACACAAGAGACCCAGTACTTC. Translated: CSVEQGTQETQYF. V is TRBV29-1 and J is TRBJ2-5; 7 bases fit TRBD1. The V gene end was trimmed by 6 bases and the J gene end by 2 bases; junction bases not matched to a gene: 6. CDR1 is SQVTM, CDR2 ANQGSEA, per germline. This CDR3 spans 13 amino acids.

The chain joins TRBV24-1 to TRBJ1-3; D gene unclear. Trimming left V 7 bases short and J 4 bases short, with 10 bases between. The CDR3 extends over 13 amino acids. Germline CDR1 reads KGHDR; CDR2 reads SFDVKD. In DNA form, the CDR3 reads TGTGCCACCAGCGGGGAAGCGGGAAACACCATATATTTT. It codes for CATSGEAGNTIYF.

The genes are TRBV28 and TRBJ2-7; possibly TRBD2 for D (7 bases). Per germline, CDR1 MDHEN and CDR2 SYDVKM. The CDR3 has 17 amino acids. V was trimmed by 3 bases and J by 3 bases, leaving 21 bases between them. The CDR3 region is CASSFGDRLGDYYEQYF. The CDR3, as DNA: TGTGCCAGCAGTTTCGGAGACAGGCTAGGGGACTACTACGAGCAGTACTTC.

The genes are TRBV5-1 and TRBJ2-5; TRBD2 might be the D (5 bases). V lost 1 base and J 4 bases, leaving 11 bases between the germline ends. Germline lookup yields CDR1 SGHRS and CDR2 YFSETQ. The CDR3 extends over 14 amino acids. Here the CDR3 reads CASSLFGLRETQYF. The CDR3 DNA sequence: TGCGCCAGCAGCTTGTTCGGACTGAGAGAGACCCAGTACTTC.

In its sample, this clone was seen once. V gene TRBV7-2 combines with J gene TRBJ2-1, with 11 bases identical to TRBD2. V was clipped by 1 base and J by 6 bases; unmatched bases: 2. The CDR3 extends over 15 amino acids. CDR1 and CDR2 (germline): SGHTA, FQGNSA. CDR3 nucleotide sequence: TGTGCCAGCAGCTTAGGACTAGCGGGGTCCAATGAGCAGTTCTTC. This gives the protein CASSLGLAGSNEQFF.

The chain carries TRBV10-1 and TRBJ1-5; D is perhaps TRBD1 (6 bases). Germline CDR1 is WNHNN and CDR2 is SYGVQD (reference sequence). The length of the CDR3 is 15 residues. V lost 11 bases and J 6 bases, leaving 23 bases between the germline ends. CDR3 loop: CARPGRGAGSQPQHF. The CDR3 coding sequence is TGCGCCCGCCCCGGGCGGGGGGCGGGGAGTCAGCCCCAGCATTTT.

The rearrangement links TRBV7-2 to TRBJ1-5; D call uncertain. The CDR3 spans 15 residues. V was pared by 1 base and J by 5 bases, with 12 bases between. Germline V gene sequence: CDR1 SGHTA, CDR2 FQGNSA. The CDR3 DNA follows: TGTGCCAGCAGCTTAGTACGGTTAGCGTATCAGCCCCAGCATTTT. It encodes CASSLVRLAYQPQHF. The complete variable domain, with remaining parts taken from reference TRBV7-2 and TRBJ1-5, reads GAGVSQSPSNKVTEKGKDVELRCDPISGHTALYWYRQSLGQGLEFLIYFQGNSAPDKSGLPSDRFSAERTGGSVSTLTIQRTQQEDSAVYLCASSLVRLAYQPQHFGDGTRLSIL.